These 10 T cell receptor beta chains were sequenced from one sample in a study of control samples from healthy donors and cancer patients (dated by TCRdb to 2020 to 2022). The method was the immunoSEQ multiplex PCR assay. In TCRdb, the immuneACCESS table is reduced to in-frame sequences with V and J assigned. These tables do not hold every clone; where another copy was compared, an unresolved V gene accounts for under half, and the others remain unexplained. The sample table shows some 170,000 clones, and about 95% are seen once. Of the sample, around 13% falls within the top ten clones. The sequenced sample was PBMCs. The receptor source for this set is a man aged 60-69 years with colorectal cancer.

V usage is TRBV19 and J usage is TRBJ2-4; 8 bases agree with TRBD1. Unmatched junction bases numbered 1, after V lost 3 bases and J lost 0 bases. Germline CDR1 is LNHDA and CDR2 is SQIVND (reference sequence). This CDR3 has 15 amino acids. In DNA, the CDR3 is TGTGCCAGTAGTATGGACAGGGTAGCCAAAAACATTCAGTACTTC. Its protein product is CASSMDRVAKNIQYF.

This chain links TRBV7-2 with TRBJ2-5; D gene uncertain. CDR3 length equals 14 residues. V lost 1 base and J 2 bases, leaving 8 bases between the germline ends. Germline V CDR1 and CDR2: SGHTA, FQGNSA. The CDR3 DNA reads as TGTGCCAGCAGCTTAGACTCCGGACAAGAGACCCAGTACTTC. Encoded protein: CASSLDSGQETQYF.

The rearrangement links TRBV5-6 to TRBJ2-2; 8 bases are a match to TRBD1. This CDR3 comprises 18 residues. The germline CDR1 and CDR2 sequences are SGHDT and YYEEEE. V dropped 0 bases and J dropped 5; count of bases not matched to a gene: 12. CDR3 amino acids: CASSLGQGAKGDTGELFF. Here the CDR3 DNA reads TGTGCCAGCAGCTTGGGTCAGGGGGCGAAAGGGGATACCGGGGAGCTGTTTTTT.

The V call is TRBV6-2 or TRBV6-3, the J call TRBJ2-7; 7 bases match TRBD1. V shed 3 bases and J 2 bases; nucleotides not matched to a gene: 7. Germline V gene lookup returns CDR1 MNHEY and CDR2 SVGEGT. This CDR3 is built from 15 residues. The CDR3 nucleotides read TGTGCCAGCAGTTATTCTGGACAGGCGGCCTACGAGCAGTACTTC. Its translation: CASSYSGQAAYEQYF.

The chain joins TRBV6-5 to TRBJ1-1; D is perhaps TRBD1 (6 bases). Germline CDR1 and CDR2: MNHEY and SVGAGI. CDR3 length equals 14 residues. Trimming cost V 4 bases and J 1 base, with 10 bases left between them. The CDR3 region is CASSFGQTNTEAFF. The CDR3 nucleotides are TGTGCCAGCAGTTTTGGACAGACGAACACTGAAGCTTTCTTT.

The chain couples TRBV27 to TRBJ2-2; 7 bases line up with TRBD2. CDR1 is MNHEY and CDR2 is SMNVEV in the germline V gene (reference sequence). The ends lost 2 bases at V and 0 bases at J; junction bases unmatched: 3. The CDR3 is 16 residues long. In DNA, the CDR3 is TGTGCCAGCAGTTTAAAGGGACTAACGAACACCGGGGAGCTGTTTTTT. It yields the protein CASSLKGLTNTGELFF.

This chain joins TRBV7-2 and TRBJ1-6, with 8 bases fitting TRBD1. The germline gives CDR1 SGHTA, CDR2 FQGNSA. Trimming cost V 2 bases and J 5 bases; bases outside gene matches: 14. The CDR3 covers 19 residues. The CDR3 DNA reads TGTGCCAGCAGCTTAAGAGGGACAGGCCCTTGGGGGGATAATTCACCCCTCCACTTT. Protein: CASSLRGTGPWGDNSPLHF. Together with reference TRBV7-2 and TRBJ1-6, the CDR3 gives the full variable domain: GAGVSQSPSNKVTEKGKDVELRCDPISGHTALYWYRQSLGQGLEFLIYFQGNSAPDKSGLPSDRFSAERTGGSVSTLTIQRTQQEDSAVYLCASSLRGTGPWGDNSPLHFGNGTRLTVT.

The chain employs TRBV19 and TRBJ2-1; 15 bases match TRBD2. CDR1 LNHDA and CDR2 SQIVND come from the germline V gene (reference sequence). The CDR3 loop spans 17 amino acids. Losses at the gene ends were 8 bases for V and 0 bases for J; bases not matched to a gene: 5. The CDR3 nucleotides are TGTGCCAGTGGGACTAGCGGGGGGACTAGCTCCTACAATGAGCAGTTCTTC. This gives the protein CASGTSGGTSSYNEQFF.

This chain uses TRBV2 with TRBJ1-1; 7 bases map to TRBD1. J gave up 2 bases and V 3 bases, and 6 bases lay outside the gene matches. CDR1 SNHLY and CDR2 FYNNEI come from the germline V gene. The CDR3 covers 15 residues. The CDR3 is CASSDATGTNTEAFF. In nucleotides, the CDR3 is TGTGCCAGCAGTGACGCGACAGGGACTAACACTGAAGCTTTCTTT.

The chain carries TRBV29-1 and TRBJ2-1, with D uncertain. V was clipped by 1 base and J by 0 bases, with 7 bases between them. The CDR3 contains 14 residues. Germline-derived CDR1 and CDR2 are SQVTM and ANQGSEA. In DNA form, the CDR3 reads TGCAGCGTTGAAGGGGTTAGCTCCTACAATGAGCAGTTCTTC. Encoded protein: CSVEGVSSYNEQFF.